The rows below give T cell receptor beta chains drawn from one sample of a study of T cells expressing NK-cell markers. No DNA is given; TCRdb re-called the 5' RACE reads and lists each CDR3 protein once. Here the sample table reports hundreds of thousands of distinct CDR3 sequences. The sample comprised blood T cells: a sorted CD56 or NKG2C T cell subset, CD4+ or CD8+ T cells, or bulk PBMC T cells (not recorded which). The receptors stem from a woman aged 18 to 75 in good health. The CDR3 runs from the conserved cysteine through the conserved F or W.

v_gene: TRBV12-3/TRBV12-4
j_gene: TRBJ2-3
CDR3aa: CASSLLARSTDTQYF

v_gene: TRBV18
j_gene: TRBJ2-5
CDR3aa: CASSPFTETQYF

v_gene: TRBV7-2
j_gene: TRBJ1-2
CDR3aa: CASSFGREDGYTF

v_gene: TRBV24-1
j_gene: TRBJ2-2
CDR3aa: CATSGRVHTGELFF

v_gene: TRBV12-3/TRBV12-4
j_gene: TRBJ2-7
CDR3aa: CASTFGLLEQYF

v_gene: TRBV19
j_gene: TRBJ2-2
CDR3aa: CASSIPDRRNTGELFF

v_gene: TRBV5-6
j_gene: TRBJ2-1
CDR3aa: CASGLGSSYNEQFF

v_gene: TRBV20-1
j_gene: TRBJ2-3
CDR3aa: CSARLSGPDTQYF

v_gene: TRBV9
j_gene: TRBJ1-4
CDR3aa: CASSGGWSLNEKLFF

v_gene: TRBV20-1
j_gene: TRBJ1-4
CDR3aa: CSALTGAVAEKLFF

v_gene: TRBV12-3/TRBV12-4
j_gene: TRBJ2-6
CDR3aa: CASSAGTGYSGANVLTF

v_gene: TRBV18
j_gene: TRBJ1-4
CDR3aa: CASSPRSEKLFF

v_gene: TRBV12-3/TRBV12-4
j_gene: TRBJ2-3
CDR3aa: CASIPGLGWLDTQYF

v_gene: TRBV7-9
j_gene: TRBJ1-1
CDR3aa: CASSLVGQAQGTEAFF

v_gene: TRBV19
j_gene: TRBJ2-1
CDR3aa: CASSIVAGGGYNEQFF

v_gene: TRBV28
j_gene: TRBJ1-5
CDR3aa: CASSFPNRVRSNQPQHF

v_gene: TRBV5-1
j_gene: TRBJ2-7
CDR3aa: CATLGGERSYEQYF

v_gene: TRBV20-1
j_gene: TRBJ1-1
CDR3aa: CSADGTVNTEAFF

v_gene: TRBV12-3/TRBV12-4
j_gene: TRBJ1-2
CDR3aa: CVAGQALGYGYTF

v_gene: TRBV7-3
j_gene: TRBJ2-3
CDR3aa: CASSDSGRAGVTDTQYF

v_gene: TRBV6-6
j_gene: TRBJ1-2
CDR3aa: CASRLGGNYGYTF

v_gene: TRBV6-1
j_gene: TRBJ1-1
CDR3aa: CASRNPREGVAEAFF

v_gene: TRBV25-1
j_gene: TRBJ1-3
CDR3aa: CASSGGGRNTIYF

v_gene: TRBV3-1
j_gene: TRBJ1-6
CDR3aa: CASSHRVSPLHF

v_gene: TRBV21-1
j_gene: TRBJ1-6
CDR3aa: CASSSRTGPASPLHF

v_gene: TRBV12-3/TRBV12-4
j_gene: TRBJ1-2
CDR3aa: CASSAGDYGYTF

v_gene: TRBV4-3
j_gene: TRBJ1-2
CDR3aa: CASSPRTGLSSSF

v_gene: TRBV10-3
j_gene: TRBJ1-2
CDR3aa: CAISETGQLYGYTF

v_gene: TRBV4-1
j_gene: TRBJ2-1
CDR3aa: CASSQVLAGVARDEQFF

v_gene: TRBV4-1
j_gene: TRBJ2-5
CDR3aa: CASSQDRAANQYF

v_gene: TRBV7-3
j_gene: TRBJ1-1
CDR3aa: CASSLNYGGRSTEAFF

v_gene: TRBV20-1
j_gene: TRBJ1-5
CDR3aa: CSAKSTGTGNSQPQHF

v_gene: TRBV10-3
j_gene: TRBJ2-7
CDR3aa: CAISTSGPITYEQYF

v_gene: TRBV3-1
j_gene: TRBJ2-3
CDR3aa: CASSQGRLNPDTQYF

v_gene: TRBV18
j_gene: TRBJ2-2
CDR3aa: CASSPSGTPNTGELFF

v_gene: TRBV6-1
j_gene: TRBJ2-3
CDR3aa: CASGKTGLSYTDTQYF

v_gene: TRBV11-2
j_gene: TRBJ2-3
CDR3aa: CASSLDIAPSTDTQYF

v_gene: TRBV20-1
j_gene: TRBJ1-2
CDR3aa: CSAKDSRGYGYTF

v_gene: TRBV29-1
j_gene: TRBJ2-3
CDR3aa: CSVSPGGSTDTQYF

v_gene: TRBV15
j_gene: TRBJ2-1
CDR3aa: CATSRDYRGGVEQFF

v_gene: TRBV5-1
j_gene: TRBJ2-3
CDR3aa: CASSLVTSRGPADTQYF

v_gene: TRBV6-5
j_gene: TRBJ1-3
CDR3aa: CAARSSGNTIYF

v_gene: TRBV6-1
j_gene: TRBJ1-1
CDR3aa: CASSEGGAGNTEAFF

v_gene: TRBV18
j_gene: TRBJ1-1
CDR3aa: CASSPGTAREAFF

v_gene: TRBV29-1
j_gene: TRBJ2-3
CDR3aa: CSVLEGLPVGPADTQYF

v_gene: TRBV25-1
j_gene: TRBJ2-3
CDR3aa: CASAIAGGADTQYF

v_gene: TRBV12-3/TRBV12-4
j_gene: TRBJ2-1
CDR3aa: CASSTTGLAGSEQFF

v_gene: TRBV18
j_gene: TRBJ2-7
CDR3aa: CASSGLSASEEQYF

v_gene: TRBV7-3
j_gene: TRBJ2-1
CDR3aa: CASSLRPGYNEQFF

v_gene: TRBV12-3/TRBV12-4
j_gene: TRBJ1-2
CDR3aa: CASSPIEGYGYTF

v_gene: TRBV12-3/TRBV12-4
j_gene: TRBJ2-3
CDR3aa: CASSAGTGANTDTQYF

v_gene: TRBV3-1
j_gene: TRBJ2-1
CDR3aa: CASSQDPRGLRGNNEQFF